Shown below are 3 T cell receptor beta chains from a single sample sequenced in a study of Graves' ophthalmopathy and Graves' hyperthyroidism. RNA transcripts were the source from which TCR beta CDR3 regions were amplified. Following a first-round RT-PCR that used HTBI primers, a second-round multiplex PCR was carried out. Using its own MiXCR run on the multiplex PCR reads, TCRdb lists one record per CDR3 protein. The sample has around 340,000 distinct CDR3 sequences, about 17% seen once. Sequencing input: peripheral blood. Receptors were obtained from an adult man with Graves' ophthalmopathy.

In this sample, this clonotype turned up many times. This chain joins TRBV20-1 and TRBJ2-7, with TRBD1 matching 7 bases. Germline V gene lookup returns CDR1 DFQATT and CDR2 SNEGSKA (reference sequence). Trimming took 4 bases from V and 3 from J; bases not matched to a gene: 6. The CDR3 is made up of 13 amino acids. DNA for the CDR3: TGCAGTGCTATCCGGGACAGTAGCTACGAGCAGTACTTC. It encodes CSAIRDSSYEQYF.

This clonotype was seen many times. The chain is built from TRBV20-1 and TRBJ2-2; 9 bases match TRBD2. The CDR3 is made up of 14 amino acids. After removal of 3 bases from V and 4 bases from J, the junction contained 3 bases not matched to a gene. CDR1 and CDR2 (germline): DFQATT, SNEGSKA (reference sequence). The CDR3 coding sequence is TGCAGTGCTAGCGGACTAGCGATCACCGGGGAGCTGTTTTTT. Its translation: CSASGLAITGELFF.

The rearrangement joins TRBV18 to TRBJ2-2, with TRBD1 as a possible D gene (6 bases). The germline CDR1 and CDR2 sequences are KGHSH and LQKENI. This CDR3 has 17 residues. V lost 5 bases, J lost 0 bases, and 16 bases lay in between. Here the CDR3 reads CASSSRQDHANTGELFF. The CDR3 DNA is TGTGCCAGCTCATCTAGACAGGACCATGCGAACACCGGGGAGCTGTTTTTT.